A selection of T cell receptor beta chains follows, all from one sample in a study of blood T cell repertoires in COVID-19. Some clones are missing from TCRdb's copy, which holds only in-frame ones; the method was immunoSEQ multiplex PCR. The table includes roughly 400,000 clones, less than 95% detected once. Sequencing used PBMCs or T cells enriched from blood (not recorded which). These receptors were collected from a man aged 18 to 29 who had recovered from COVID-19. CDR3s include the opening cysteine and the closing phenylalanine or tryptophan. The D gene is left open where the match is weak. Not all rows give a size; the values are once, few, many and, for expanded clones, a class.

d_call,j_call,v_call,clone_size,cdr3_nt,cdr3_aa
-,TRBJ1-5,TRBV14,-,TGTGCCAGCAGCAGAGATAGCAATCAGCCCCAGCATTTT,CASSRDSNQPQHF
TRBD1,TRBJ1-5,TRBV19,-,TGTGCCAGTATCCGGAAAGGGGGCAAGATAGTGGGCAATCAGCCCCAGCATTTT,CASIRKGGKIVGNQPQHF
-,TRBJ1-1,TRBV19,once,TGTGCCAGTAGTATCCTTCCAGGGGAGGAAGCTTTCTTT,CASSILPGEEAFF
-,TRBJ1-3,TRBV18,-,TGTGCCAGCTCACCACTGGCCACCTCTGGAAACACCATATATTTT,CASSPLATSGNTIYF
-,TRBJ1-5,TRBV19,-,TGTGCCAGTAGTATATGGGGCGAGAATCAGCCCCAGCATTTT,CASSIWGENQPQHF
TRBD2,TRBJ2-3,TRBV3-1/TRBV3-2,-,TGTGCCAGCAGCGTTAACCAGGGAGGGGATACGCAGTATTTT,CASSVNQGGDTQYF
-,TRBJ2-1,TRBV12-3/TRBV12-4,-,TGTGCCAGCAGTTTGGAGCCCTACAATGAGCAGTTCTTC,CASSLEPYNEQFF
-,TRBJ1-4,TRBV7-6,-,TGTGCCAGCAGCTTCTTTGGCGAAAAACTGTTTTTT,CASSFFGEKLFF
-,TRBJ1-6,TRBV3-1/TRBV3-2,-,TGTGCCAGCAGCCAGCAGTTCCTTAATTCACCCCTCCACTTT,CASSQQFLNSPLHF
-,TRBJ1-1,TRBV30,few,TGTGCCTGGAGCGTTCTCCCTGAAGCTTTCTTT,CAWSVLPEAFF
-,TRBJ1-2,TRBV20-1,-,TGCAGTGCAACATACAGGTCTTTCGACACCTTC,CSATYRSFDTF
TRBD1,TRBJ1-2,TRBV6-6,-,TGTGCCAGCAGTTACTCGGACAGGGGGAGTAACTATGGCTACACCTTC,CASSYSDRGSNYGYTF
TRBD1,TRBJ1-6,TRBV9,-,TGTGCCAGCAGTGAAACGGGGACAGTCTATAATTCACCCCTCCACTTT,CASSETGTVYNSPLHF
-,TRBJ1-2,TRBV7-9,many,TGTGCCAGCAGCTTAGATAATTTCTATGGCTACACCTTC,CASSLDNFYGYTF
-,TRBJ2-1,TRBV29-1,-,TGCAGCGTTGAAGTCCGGACAGCCCTCAATGAGCAGTTCTTC,CSVEVRTALNEQFF
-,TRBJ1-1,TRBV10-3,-,TGTGCCATCAGTGAGTCGAGGAACACTGAAGCTTTCTTT,CAISESRNTEAFF
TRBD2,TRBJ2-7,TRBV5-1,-,TGCGCCAGCAGCCTTCGGGGACTAGATGCCCACGAGCAGTACTTC,CASSLRGLDAHEQYF
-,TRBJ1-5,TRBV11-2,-,TGTGCCAGCAGCTTAGGCAGGGGCCCTGGGCCCCAGCATTTT,CASSLGRGPGPQHF
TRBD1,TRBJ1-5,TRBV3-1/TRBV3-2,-,TGTGCCAGCAGCGATAACAGGGGCCAGCCCCAGCATTTT,CASSDNRGQPQHF
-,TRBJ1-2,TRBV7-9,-,TGTGCCAGCAGCTTAGTACAAGGGGCGTGGAAAGGCTACACCTTC,CASSLVQGAWKGYTF
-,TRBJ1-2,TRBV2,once,TGTGCCAGCACCATATATATACAGGGTCGGGATGGCTACACCTTC,CASTIYIQGRDGYTF
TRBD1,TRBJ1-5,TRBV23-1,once,TGCGCCAGCAGTTTTGCAGGGGGCGGTGATCAGCCCCAGCATTTT,CASSFAGGGDQPQHF
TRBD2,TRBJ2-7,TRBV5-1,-,TGCGCCAGCAGCCACTCCGGGACTAGCGCCTACGAGCAGTACTTC,CASSHSGTSAYEQYF